This TCR beta chain was recorded in a study of OX40 agonist ivuxolimab in advanced cancers. Looking at the study overall: Patients were around 83% male with ages about 23 to 79, mean approximately 58. Allowance was made for prior anti-PD-1, anti-PD-L1 or anti-CTLA-4 therapy, and about 40% had some.

Study-wide findings and caveats: Partial responders dosed at 0.1-3.0 mg/kg displayed clonal expansion ranking among the lowest.

Sequencing was performed with immunoSEQ multiplex PCR; in TCRdb, only in-frame clones are kept and a portion is missing. The sample lists around 50,000 clones, roughly 87% occurring once. Turning to this clone: Its antigen is undetermined.

CDR1 is GTSNPN, CDR2 SVGIG, per germline (reference sequence). This CDR3 has 13 amino acids. The V end lost 8 bases, the J end lost 0 bases, and 13 bases lay between the germline ends. V is TRBV30 and J is TRBJ1-1; a possible D gene is TRBD1 (5 bases). The sequenced sample was CD4+ or CD8+ T cells sorted from blood, obtained in a trial of the OX40 agonist ivuxolimab. This TCR came from an adult with an advanced solid tumor such as melanoma, head and neck, liver or kidney cancer. The CDR3 nucleotides read TGTGCCGGAGGGCAGGGCCTGAACACTGAAGCTTTCTTT. It codes for CAGGQGLNTEAFF.